A single sample is the source of the 9 T cell receptor beta chains below, sequenced in a study of blood T cell repertoires in COVID-19. Sequenced by immunoSEQ multiplex PCR; TCRdb stores in-frame clones only, minus some. The sample contains about 140,000 clones, approximately 88% of which appear only once. Sequenced material: PBMCs or T cells enriched from blood (not recorded which). These receptors were taken from a man aged 65 to 85 who had been exposed to COVID-19.

The genes are TRBV2 and TRBJ1-5; D is possibly TRBD1 (5 bases). Germline values: CDR1 SNHLY, CDR2 FYNNEI. The CDR3 has 12 residues. V dropped 5 bases and J dropped 5 bases, with 7 bases sitting between them. The CDR3 region has the DNA TGTGCCAGCAGTCACAGGCATCAGCCCCAGCATTTT. Translating it yields CASSHRHQPQHF. Full variable domain (rest looked up from reference TRBV2 and TRBJ1-5): EPEVTQTPSHQVTQMGQEVILRCVPISNHLYFYWYRQILGQKVEFLVSFYNNEISEKSEIFDDQFSVERPDGSNFTLKIRSTKLEDSAMYFCASSHRHQPQHFGDGTRLSIL.

V and J are TRBV11-2 and TRBJ1-2; TRBD1 matches 9 bases. Germline CDR1 SGHAT, CDR2 FQNNGV. The CDR3 length is 13 residues. Trimming removed 1 base from V and 6 bases from J; junction bases left unmatched: 0. CDR3 sequence reads: CASSLGQGDGYTF. CDR3 nucleotide sequence: TGTGCCAGCAGCTTAGGACAGGGGGATGGCTACACCTTC.

The chain joins TRBV3-1 (or the pseudogene TRBV3-2) to TRBJ1-3; D is perhaps TRBD1 (6 bases). V was shortened by 0 bases and J by 4 bases, with 16 bases between the two germline ends. Germline V gene data show CDR1 as LGHDT and CDR2 as YNNKEL (reference sequence). There are 17 residues in the CDR3. The CDR3 bases are TGTGCCAGCAGCCAAGATGGGGGACAAGCTAGCGGAAACACCATATATTTT. Its protein product is CASSQDGGQASGNTIYF.

CDR3 sequence: CASSAYQVNTEAFF. In nucleotides, the CDR3 is TGTGCCAGCAGTGCCTATCAGGTGAACACTGAAGCTTTCTTT. The chain couples TRBV6-2 or TRBV6-3 to TRBJ1-1; D is ambiguous. V gave up 5 bases and J gave up 0 bases, with 10 bases separating them. This CDR3 is built from 14 residues. CDR1 is MNHEY, CDR2 SVGEGT, per germline.

The chain combines TRBV9 with TRBJ2-1; a weak D match, TRBD1 (5 bases). The CDR3 spans 13 residues. CDR1 is SGDLS and CDR2 is YYNGEE in the germline V gene. V shed 2 bases and J shed 6 bases, with 9 bases lying between them. CDR3: CASSVGQTNEQFF. The CDR3 coding sequence is TGTGCCAGCAGCGTGGGGCAGACCAATGAGCAGTTCTTC.

V usage is TRBV5-4 and J usage is TRBJ1-4; D remains ambiguous. The CDR3 contains 11 residues. V was shortened by 2 bases and J by 8 bases, with 4 bases between the two germline ends. CDR1 SGHNT and CDR2 YYREEE come from the germline V gene (reference sequence). CDR3: CASSFGEKLFF. Here the CDR3 DNA reads TGTGCCAGCAGCTTTGGCGAAAAACTGTTTTTT.

The V call is TRBV7-9, the J call TRBJ1-5; D is unresolved. The CDR3 is 13 amino acids. Trimming pared 4 bases from V and 4 bases from J, leaving 8 bases between. Germline CDR1 reads SEHNR; CDR2 reads FQNEAQ (reference sequence). The CDR3 sequence is CASSSGLNQPQHF. The DNA for the CDR3 is TGTGCCAGCAGCTCAGGCCTGAATCAGCCCCAGCATTTT.

The V gene is TRBV6-5, the J gene TRBJ2-7; maybe TRBD1 (6 bases). This CDR3 contains 16 residues. V was shortened by 0 bases and J by 2 bases, with 14 bases between the two germline ends. Germline values: CDR1 MNHEY, CDR2 SVGAGI. This CDR3 is CASSYSIQGRTYEQYF. CDR3 nucleotides: TGTGCCAGCAGTTACTCGATCCAGGGGCGAACCTACGAGCAGTACTTC.

This clone was seen more than once but under ten times. The rearrangement joins TRBV5-1 to TRBJ2-3; no reliable D call. From germline, CDR1 is SGHRS and CDR2 YFSETQ. With 4 bases removed from V and 3 bases from J, the gap between germline ends came to 6 bases. The CDR3 runs to 12 residues. CDR3 coding DNA: TGCGCCAGCAGCCCAAATACAGATACGCAGTATTTT. It is translated as CASSPNTDTQYF.